This T cell receptor beta chain was captured in a study of blood T cell repertoires in COVID-19. Authors' processing steps: From reference gene primer amplification, estimates of nucleated cell counts were derived. Libraries were prepared by immunoSEQ multiplex PCR; TCRdb keeps only in-frame clonotypes and omits some of them. From that table come the V and J calls and clone size; the DNA was used to work out D and trimming. The sample has approximately 50,000 clones; over 80% are singletons. The germline CDR1 and CDR2 sequences are KGHSH and LQKENI. V trimming: 2 bases; J trimming: 4 bases; junction bases outside the gene matches: 3. The CDR3 length is 15 residues.

The sequence came from a human donor in a cohort sampled during active COVID-19. The sequenced sample was peripheral blood. The chain carries TRBV18 and TRBJ2-1; TRBD2 matches at 9 bases. In nucleotides, the CDR3 is TGTGCCAGCTCACCATCTAGCGGGATATACAATGAGCAGTTCTTC. Its protein product is CASSPSSGIYNEQFF.